The 13 T cell receptor beta chains listed next were all sequenced from one sample in a study of post-analysis software for immune sequencing data. Overall study findings and caveats: TRBV5-6, TRBV5-1 and TRBV20-1 were among five TRBV segments more frequent in patients than controls.

The library was made from cDNA and included unique molecular identifiers. TCRdb reanalysed the PCR reads using MiXCR and keeps one entry per CDR3 protein. Of 740,000 or so distinct CDR3 sequences in the sample, roughly half were seen once. No cognate antigen is known for these TCRs. Sequencing input: blood. All receptors come from a girl aged 5-17 years with multiple sclerosis.

The chain uses TRBV12-3 or TRBV12-4 and TRBJ2-7, with TRBD1 as a possible D gene (5 bases). Trimming shortened V by 3 bases and J by 7 bases, and 16 bases separated the two germline ends. This CDR3 contains 14 residues. CDR3 sequence: CASSFQGRYNEQYF. The CDR3 DNA is TGTGCCAGCAGTTTCCAGGGTAGATACAATGAGCAGTACTTC.

This chain joins TRBV7-2 and TRBJ2-1; D call uncertain. The CDR3 contains 13 residues. The germline V gene encodes CDR1 SGHTA and CDR2 FQGNSA. With 5 bases removed from V and 3 bases from J, the gap between germline ends came to 8 bases. CDR3 region: CASSPAVYNEQFF. The CDR3 nucleotides read TGTGCCAGCAGCCCAGCCGTCTACAATGAGCAGTTCTTC.

This clonotype has ten or more counts. The chain carries TRBV29-1 and TRBJ2-7, with no clear D. This CDR3 is 14 amino acids long. V was trimmed by 4 bases and J by 1 base, leaving 14 bases between them. Germline V lookup: CDR1 SQVTM, CDR2 ANQGSEA. Written as DNA, the CDR3 is TGCAGCGTTGTAACGCTCCTGAATTCCTACGAGCAGTACTTC. This encodes CSVVTLLNSYEQYF.

The genes are TRBV6-1 and TRBJ2-1; D is possibly TRBD2 (6 bases). There are 18 residues in the CDR3. Looked up from germline, CDR1 is MNHNS and CDR2 is SASEGT. Trimming left V 5 bases short and J 5 bases short, with 25 bases between. CDR3: CASSTLQAGGAINNEQFF. CDR3 coding DNA: TGTGCCAGCAGTACCCTTCAAGCAGGCGGGGCGATCAACAATGAGCAGTTCTTC.

The rearrangement uses TRBV14 and TRBJ2-1; D possibly corresponds to TRBD2 (5 bases). This CDR3 has 17 amino acids. Per germline, CDR1 SGHDN and CDR2 FVKESK. Deletions cut 4 bases from V and 4 bases from J, with 20 bases between. DNA for the CDR3: TGTGCCAGCAGCCGCCCGGGGTCGGTTTGGGGATACAATGAGCAGTTCTTC. This codes for CASSRPGSVWGYNEQFF.

The chain is built from TRBV12-3 or TRBV12-4 and TRBJ1-4, with 7 bases fitting TRBD1. V lost 3 bases to trimming and J lost 5 bases; unmatched junction nucleotides: 6. The CDR3 totals 15 residues. This chain's CDR3 is CASSLRQGENEKLFF. In DNA, the CDR3 is TGTGCCAGCAGTTTGCGACAGGGTGAGAATGAAAAACTGTTTTTT.

This clonotype was seen a handful of times. V is TRBV20-1 and J is TRBJ1-1, with D possibly matching TRBD1 (6 bases). Germline V gene data show CDR1 as DFQATT and CDR2 as SNEGSKA (reference sequence). The CDR3 contains 13 residues. The V gene lost 5 bases and the J gene lost 2 bases, with 12 bases spanning the gap. CDR3 coding DNA: TGCAGTGCTCTGCAGGGGAGTAACACTGAAGCTTTCTTT. This gives the protein CSALQGSNTEAFF.

This chain links TRBV12-3 or TRBV12-4 with TRBJ2-5; 11 nucleotides agree with TRBD2. J lost 5 bases, V lost 5 bases, and 7 bases had no gene match. The CDR3 has 15 residues. The CDR3 DNA is TGTGCCAGCAGTCCCGCGACTAGCGGGGCGGAGACCCAGTACTTC. Translating it yields CASSPATSGAETQYF.

The chain carries TRBV29-1 and TRBJ2-3, with a tentative D call TRBD2 (6 bases). The CDR3 has 13 residues. From germline, CDR1 is SQVTM and CDR2 ANQGSEA. The V and J ends lost 3 bases and 2 bases respectively, with 9 bases between them. The CDR3 DNA is TGCAGCGTTGACGGGAGTTTCACAGATACGCAGTATTTT. This codes for CSVDGSFTDTQYF.

V is TRBV7-9 and J is TRBJ2-3, with D perhaps TRBD2 (5 bases). CDR1 is SEHNR, CDR2 FQNEAQ, per germline (reference sequence). The V end lost 1 base, the J end lost 2 bases, and 7 bases lay between the germline ends. The CDR3 is 14 residues long. DNA of the CDR3: TGTGCCAGCAGCTTAGAGCGGATCACAGATACGCAGTATTTT. This translates into CASSLERITDTQYF.

In regard to this clonotype: Germline is not matched at one junction end, which may reflect a read error. The J gene is TRBJ2-5, the V gene TRBV12-3 or TRBV12-4; D gene unclear. The CDR3 extends over 14 amino acids. The CDR3 coding sequence is TGTGCCAGCAGTTTAGGCCGCGTCGGAGAGATCCAGTACTTC. This encodes CASSLGRVGEIQYF.

This clonotype appeared a few times. The chain couples TRBV29-1 to TRBJ2-7, with 7 positions matching TRBD1. Germline CDR1 SQVTM, CDR2 ANQGSEA. The length of the CDR3 is 13 residues. V gave up 1 base and J gave up 3 bases; unmatched junction bases: 3. The CDR3 region has the DNA TGCAGCGTTGAAGGGCAGGGGGACTACGAGCAGTACTTC. Protein sequence: CSVEGQGDYEQYF.

The rearrangement uses TRBV14 and TRBJ2-7; D possibly corresponds to TRBD1 (5 bases). Trimming cost V 0 bases and J 7 bases, with 10 bases left between them. The germline V gene has CDR1 SGHDN and CDR2 FVKESK. The CDR3 consists of 13 residues. This CDR3 is CASSQDWSGEQYF. The CDR3 coding sequence is TGTGCCAGCAGCCAAGATTGGTCAGGGGAGCAGTACTTC.